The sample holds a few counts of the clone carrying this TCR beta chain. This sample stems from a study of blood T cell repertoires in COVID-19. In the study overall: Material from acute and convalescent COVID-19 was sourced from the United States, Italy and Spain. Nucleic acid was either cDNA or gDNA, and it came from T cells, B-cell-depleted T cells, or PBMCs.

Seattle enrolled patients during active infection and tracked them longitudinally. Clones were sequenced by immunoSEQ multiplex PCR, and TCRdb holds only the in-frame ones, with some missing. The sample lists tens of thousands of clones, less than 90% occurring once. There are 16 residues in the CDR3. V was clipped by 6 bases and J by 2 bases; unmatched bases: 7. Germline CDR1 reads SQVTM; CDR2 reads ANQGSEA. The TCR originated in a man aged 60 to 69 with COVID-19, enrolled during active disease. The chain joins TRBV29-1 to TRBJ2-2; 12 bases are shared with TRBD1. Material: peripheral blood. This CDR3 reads CSVRDRGRENTGELFF. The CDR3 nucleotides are TGCAGCGTCAGGGACAGGGGGCGGGAAAACACCGGGGAGCTGTTTTTT.